A selection of T cell receptor beta chains follows, all from one sample in a study of T cells in Graves' hyperthyroidism and ophthalmopathy. TCRdb re-analysed the multiplex PCR reads in MiXCR, keeping a single row per CDR3 protein. The table lists hundreds of thousands of distinct CDR3 sequences, 20% of them singletons. The sample was blood. The receptors were gathered from a man aged 25-40 years with Graves' ophthalmopathy. Each CDR3 is given with its conserved first and last residue. A D gene is named only where the DNA matches it firmly. Size is omitted from some rows. Given values are once, few, many or a class for expanded clones.

abundance	d_gene	v_gene	len	j_gene	CDR3aa	CDR3nt
few	NA	TRBV5-6	14	TRBJ1-3	CASSFQSSGNTIYF	TGTGCCAGCAGCTTCCAGAGCTCTGGAAACACCATATATTTT
many	NA	TRBV11-2	20	TRBJ2-1	CASSLDMTPYRMSSYNEQFF	TGTGCCAGCAGCTTAGATATGACCCCCTACAGGATGAGCTCCTACAATGAGCAGTTCTTC
many	NA	TRBV6-1	13	TRBJ1-1	CASTQGGSTEAFF	TGTGCCAGCACCCAAGGGGGGTCGACTGAAGCTTTCTTT
many	NA	TRBV27	16	TRBJ1-2	CASSPQLYGWNYGYTF	TGTGCCAGCAGTCCACAACTATACGGGTGGAACTATGGCTACACCTTC
NA	NA	TRBV4-2	14	TRBJ2-1	CASSQGFVGNEQFF	TGTGCCAGCAGCCAAGGCTTCGTAGGGAATGAGCAGTTCTTC
many	TRBD1	TRBV12-3/TRBV12-4	16	TRBJ1-1	CASSTGTGGMNTEAFF	TGTGCCAGCAGTACGGGAACAGGGGGAATGAACACTGAAGCTTTCTTT
few	NA	TRBV7-2	15	TRBJ1-3	CASSFGVTSGNTIYF	TGTGCCAGCAGCTTTGGGGTGACCTCTGGAAACACCATATATTTT
NA	TRBD1	TRBV13	16	TRBJ2-7	CASSLEGSGGNYEQYF	TGTGCCAGCAGCTTAGAGGGTTCAGGGGGCAACTACGAGCAGTACTTC
few	TRBD1	TRBV9	15	TRBJ2-7	CASSVGEDRGYEQYF	TGTGCCAGCAGCGTAGGGGAGGACAGGGGTTACGAGCAGTACTTC
NA	NA	TRBV6-1	14	TRBJ2-7	CASSEFGGYYEQYF	TGTGCCAGCAGTGAATTCGGCGGTTACTACGAGCAGTACTTC
NA	TRBD1	TRBV11-3	14	TRBJ2-1	CASSSSTGPGEQFF	TGTGCCAGCAGCTCGTCGACAGGGCCGGGTGAGCAGTTCTTC
NA	TRBD2	TRBV30	14	TRBJ2-3	CAWSVLAGVDTQYF	TGTGCCTGGAGTGTATTAGCGGGAGTGGATACGCAGTATTTT
NA	TRBD2	TRBV4-3	20	TRBJ2-5	CASSLRFPGLGVREGETQYF	TGCGCCAGCAGCCTGCGCTTTCCGGGACTAGGGGTCCGGGAGGGGGAGACCCAGTACTTC
NA	NA	TRBV9	14	TRBJ2-1	CASSVESSSNEQFF	TGTGCCAGCAGCGTAGAAAGTTCCAGCAATGAGCAGTTCTTC
NA	NA	TRBV24-1	11	TRBJ2-7	CATGDSYEQYF	TGTGCCACCGGCGACAGCTACGAGCAGTACTTC
NA	NA	TRBV9	15	TRBJ2-2	CASSVSTRNTGELFF	TGTGCCAGCAGCGTGTCTACAAGGAACACCGGGGAGCTGTTTTTT
many	NA	TRBV28	19	TRBJ2-1	CASSLSNLLSVLAYNEQFF	TGTGCCAGCAGTTTATCCAACCTTTTATCGGTTCTCGCTTACAATGAGCAGTTCTTC
NA	NA	TRBV27	14	TRBJ1-1	CASSPHRWAYEAFF	TGTGCCAGCAGTCCCCACCGGTGGGCCTATGAAGCTTTCTTT
few	NA	TRBV29-1	17	TRBJ2-1	CSVRENRNSSSYNEQFF	TGCAGCGTTCGCGAAAACAGGAATTCCAGCTCCTACAATGAGCAGTTCTTC
few	TRBD2	TRBV29-1	13	TRBJ2-5	CSVEPSGKETQYF	TGCAGCGTTGAGCCTAGCGGGAAAGAGACCCAGTACTTC
few	TRBD1	TRBV7-9	16	TRBJ2-5	CASSSQGDSPIETQYF	TGTGCCAGCAGCTCACAAGGGGACAGTCCAATTGAGACCCAGTACTTC
many	NA	TRBV20-1	13	TRBJ2-5	CSARRTAQETQYF	TGCAGTGCTAGGCGGACAGCCCAAGAGACCCAGTACTTC
few	TRBD2	TRBV24-1	17	TRBJ2-3	CATSFPGLAGRTDTQYF	TGTGCCACCAGCTTCCCGGGACTAGCGGGACGCACAGATACGCAGTATTTT
NA	NA	TRBV9	15	TRBJ2-1	CASSVARVGTNEQFF	TGTGCCAGCAGCGTAGCCAGGGTTGGGACCAATGAGCAGTTCTTC
few	NA	TRBV25-1	15	TRBJ2-1	CASSLAAAGYNEQFF	TGTGCCAGCAGTCTGGCTGCGGCCGGTTACAATGAGCAGTTCTTC
many	TRBD1	TRBV30	14	TRBJ1-2	CAWSKVSGGDGYTF	TGTGCCTGGAGCAAGGTCTCAGGGGGCGACGGCTACACCTTC